A single sample gave rise to the 20 T cell receptor beta chains below, sequenced in a study of CD8+CD57+ T cells in acquired aplastic anemia. Patients included in sequencing had previously demonstrated CD8+CD57+ cell expansion by flow cytometry. TCR beta VDJ and CDR3 profiling used genomic DNA as template. TCRdb recomputed calls from the reads with MiXCR, one row per CDR3 protein. This table has about 160,000 distinct CDR3 sequences, roughly 43% appearing once. Sequenced material: sorted CD4+, CD8+, or CD8+CD57+ T cells (not recorded which) from PBMCs. These receptors originate from a human donor with aplastic anemia.

In its sample, this clonotype was seen many times. J is TRBJ1-2 and V is TRBV9, with D possibly matching TRBD1 (5 bases). The germline V and J ends were trimmed by 3 bases and 0 bases, with 6 bases remaining between them. Germline lookup yields CDR1 SGDLS and CDR2 YYNGEE. The CDR3 loop spans 13 amino acids. The CDR3 region is CASSGGANYGYTF. The CDR3 region has the DNA TGTGCCAGCAGCGGGGGCGCTAACTATGGCTACACCTTC. The full variable domain, its missing parts supplied by reference TRBV9 and TRBJ1-2, is DSGVTQTPKHLITATGQRVTLRCSPRSGDLSVYWYQQSLDQGLQFLIQYYNGEERAKGNILERFSAQQFPDLHSELNLSSLELGDSALYFCASSGGANYGYTFGSGTRLTVV.

The chain couples TRBV7-8 to TRBJ2-5, with D maybe TRBD1 (6 bases). Looked up from germline, CDR1 is SGHVS and CDR2 is FQNEAQ. The length of the CDR3 is 14 residues. Trimming took 5 bases from V and 1 from J, leaving 11 bases between them. CDR3 coding DNA: TGTGCCAGCAGCCCCCGGGACACCCAAGAGACCCAGTACTTC. Residues: CASSPRDTQETQYF. Combining the CDR3 with reference TRBV7-8 and TRBJ2-5 gives the whole variable domain GAGVSQSPRYKVAKRGQDVALRCDPISGHVSLFWYQQALGQGPEFLTYFQNEAQLDKSGLPSDRFFAERPEGSVSTLKIQRTQQEDSAVYLCASSPRDTQETQYFGPGTRLLVL.

In this sample, this clonotype turned up a few times. This chain connects TRBV28 to TRBJ2-7; TRBD2 might be the D (6 bases). Between the trimmed V and J ends, which lost 4 bases and 2 bases, there was a span of 18 bases. The CDR3 length is 16 residues. Germline V gene data show CDR1 as MDHEN and CDR2 as SYDVKM. This CDR3 is CASSSGGKGTPYEQYF. In nucleotides, the CDR3 is TGTGCCAGCAGTTCTGGGGGGAAGGGGACCCCCTACGAGCAGTACTTC.

A remark on this clonotype: Germline is not matched at one junction end, which may reflect a read error. This chain links TRBV7-9 with TRBJ1-1; D remains ambiguous. The length of the CDR3 is 15 residues. The germline V gene encodes CDR1 SEHNR and CDR2 FQNEAQ (reference sequence). This chain's CDR3 is CASTPGGSPNAEAFF. In DNA form, the CDR3 reads TGTGCCAGCACCCCAGGTGGCAGCCCGAACGCTGAAGCTTTCTTT.

This clonotype showed up many times. The CDR3, as DNA: TGTGCCAGCAGCGTCATTGCAGGAAACACCGGGGAGCTGTTTTTT. It is translated as CASSVIAGNTGELFF. This chain uses TRBV7-3 with TRBJ2-2; D unresolved. V dropped 5 bases and J dropped 2 bases, with 12 bases sitting between them. The germline gives CDR1 SGHTA, CDR2 FQGTGA. The CDR3 runs 15 residues.

The CDR3 DNA follows: TGTGCCAGCAGCTGGCCAGATTACGAGCAGTACTTC. Translated, it gives CASSWPDYEQYF. This chain joins TRBV7-2 and TRBJ2-7, with D unclear. Per germline, CDR1 SGHTA and CDR2 FQGNSA. The V gene lost 4 bases and the J gene lost 4 bases, with 8 bases spanning the gap. This CDR3 contains 12 residues.

On this clonotype: With a much larger clone just one base away, this may be a read error. Because the CDR3 is missing its conserved closing phenylalanine or tryptophan, this is likely a read error. This sequence joins TRBV10-3 and TRBJ2-3; D not certain. From germline, CDR1 is ENHRY and CDR2 SYGVKD. V dropped 4 bases and J dropped 2 bases, with 10 bases sitting between them. The CDR3 sequence is 14 residues long. The CDR3 reads CAISGKEVTDTQYL. Written as DNA, the CDR3 is TGTGCCATCAGTGGGAAAGAAGTCACAGATACGCAGTATCTT.

There are a few counts of this clonotype. This chain links TRBV28 with TRBJ1-1; maybe TRBD1 (6 bases). The CDR3 sequence is 12 residues long. With 4 bases removed from V and 11 bases from J, the gap between germline ends came to 14 bases. Germline CDR1 MDHEN, CDR2 SYDVKM. The CDR3 loop reads CASSSGEVWAFF. The CDR3 region has the DNA TGTGCCAGCAGTTCAGGGGAGGTATGGGCTTTCTTT.

The chain uses TRBV10-3 and TRBJ2-7; D possibly corresponds to TRBD2 (5 bases). The length of the CDR3 is 16 residues. The V end was cut by 3 bases, the J end by 0 bases, with 15 bases between. Germline CDR1 ENHRY, CDR2 SYGVKD. CDR3 residues: CAISEFEGGSSYEQYV. In DNA, the CDR3 is TGTGCCATCAGTGAATTTGAGGGCGGGTCCTCCTACGAGCAGTACGTC.

This chain connects TRBV29-1 to TRBJ2-7; 9 bases map to TRBD1. Germline CDR1 is SQVTM and CDR2 is ANQGSEA. V dropped 4 bases and J dropped 4; count of bases not matched to a gene: 8. There are 14 residues in the CDR3. CDR3 bases: TGCAGCGTTGGAGGGACAGGGACGATATACGAGCAGTACTTC. Amino acids: CSVGGTGTIYEQYF.

Turning to this clonotype: A much larger clone lies a single base off, so this may be a read error. The chain carries TRBV5-6 and TRBJ1-1, with D perhaps TRBD1 (6 bases). The germline CDR1 and CDR2 sequences are SGHDT and YYEEEE. Trimming took off 2 bases at V and 4 bases at J, with 12 bases between the two ends. The CDR3 totals 14 residues. The CDR3 bases are TGTGCCAGCAGCTTAGCAGGGGTGGGCACTGAAGCTTTCTTT. It codes for CASSLAGVGTEAFF.

As to this clonotype: The final CDR3 position lacks the conserved phenylalanine or tryptophan, pointing to a likely read error. V and J are TRBV6-1 and TRBJ2-5, with D possibly matching TRBD2 (7 bases). CDR1 is MNHNS, CDR2 SASEGT, per germline. The CDR3 sequence is 17 residues long. Trimming cost V 6 bases and J 0 bases, with 20 bases left between them. The CDR3 region has the DNA TGTGCCAGCAGGCCGGGGGCGGGAGTTGGTTACCAAGAGACCCAGTACTCC. Protein product: CASRPGAGVGYQETQYS.

This clonotype was detected a few times. The genes are TRBV6-4 and TRBJ1-1; D is ambiguous. This CDR3 is 13 amino acids long. Trimming shortened V by 0 bases and J by 4 bases, and 6 bases separated the two germline ends. Germline CDR1 is MRHNA and CDR2 is SNTAGT. The chain's CDR3 is CASSDSGTTEAFF. In nucleotides, the CDR3 is TGTGCCAGCAGTGACTCGGGAACCACTGAAGCTTTCTTT.

The V and J genes are TRBV6-5 and TRBJ1-2; D call uncertain. The length of the CDR3 is 16 residues. Deletions cut 0 bases from V and 3 bases from J, with 14 bases between. Germline V lookup: CDR1 MNHEY, CDR2 SVGAGI. CDR3 in DNA: TGTGCCAGCAGTTACTCGTCAGTCAGGAGGGACTATGGCTACACCTTC. This gives the protein CASSYSSVRRDYGYTF.

The rearrangement links TRBV10-3 to TRBJ1-1, with TRBD1 identical over 8 bases. The CDR3 consists of 14 residues. Looked up from germline, CDR1 is ENHRY and CDR2 is SYGVKD. The V and J ends lost 4 bases and 5 bases, in that order; junction bases with no gene match: 6. CDR3: CAISGTGKSTEAFF. CDR3 coding DNA: TGTGCCATCAGTGGGACAGGGAAGTCAACTGAAGCTTTCTTT.

This chain uses TRBV7-2 with TRBJ1-2; TRBD1 is a possible D gene (6 bases). The germline CDR1 and CDR2 sequences are SGHTA and FQGNSA. V was pared by 1 base and J by 8 bases, with 14 bases between. The CDR3 consists of 14 residues. The CDR3 coding sequence is TGTGCCAGCAGCTTAGTTGGGGGGGGCGGAGGCTACACCTTC. Translating it yields CASSLVGGGGGYTF.

At least ten counts were recorded for this clonotype. The J gene is TRBJ1-5, the V gene TRBV2; 9 nucleotides match TRBD1. From germline, CDR1 is SNHLY and CDR2 FYNNEI. CDR3 length: 15 residues. Losses at the gene ends were 0 bases for V and 6 bases for J; bases not matched to a gene: 3. DNA for the CDR3: TGTGCCAGCAGTGAAGCGGGACAGGGCGGTCAGCCCCAGCATTTT. This gives the protein CASSEAGQGGQPQHF.

The rearrangement joins TRBV20-1 to TRBJ1-1; the D gene is possibly TRBD1 (5 bases). The V and J ends lost 7 bases and 5 bases respectively, with 17 bases between them. The length of the CDR3 is 13 residues. Germline V gene lookup returns CDR1 DFQATT and CDR2 SNEGSKA (reference sequence). The CDR3 sequence: CSVLGRGETEAFF. CDR3 bases: TGCAGTGTCCTGGGACGGGGGGAGACTGAAGCTTTCTTT.

The chain carries TRBV5-1 and TRBJ2-7, with 14 bases lining up with TRBD2. The CDR3 length is 17 residues. From germline, CDR1 is SGHRS and CDR2 YFSETQ. V lost 4 bases to trimming and J lost 1 base; unmatched junction nucleotides: 7. The CDR3 region has the DNA TGCGCCAGCAGCCCGCGGACTAGCGGGAGGATATCCTACGAGCAGTACTTC. Translation gives CASSPRTSGRISYEQYF.

At least ten counts were recorded for this clonotype. The chain combines TRBV24-1 with TRBJ2-3; 7 bases align to TRBD2. Germline CDR1 reads KGHDR; CDR2 reads SFDVKD. Trimming at V came to 7 bases and at J to 0 bases, leaving 3 bases not matched to a gene. This CDR3 is built from 14 residues. This CDR3 reads CATRPGGSTDTQYF. The CDR3 bases are TGTGCCACCAGGCCGGGGGGAAGCACAGATACGCAGTATTTT.